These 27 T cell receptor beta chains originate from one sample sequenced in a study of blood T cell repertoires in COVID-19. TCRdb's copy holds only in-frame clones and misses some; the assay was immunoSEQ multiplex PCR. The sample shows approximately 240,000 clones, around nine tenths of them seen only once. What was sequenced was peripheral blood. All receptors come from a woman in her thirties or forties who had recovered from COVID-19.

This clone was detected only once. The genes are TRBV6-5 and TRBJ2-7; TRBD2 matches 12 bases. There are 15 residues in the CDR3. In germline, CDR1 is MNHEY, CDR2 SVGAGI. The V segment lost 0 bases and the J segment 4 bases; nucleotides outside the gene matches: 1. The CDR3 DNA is TGTGCCAGCAGTTACTCAGGACTAGCGGGGTACGAGCAGTACTTC. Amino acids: CASSYSGLAGYEQYF.

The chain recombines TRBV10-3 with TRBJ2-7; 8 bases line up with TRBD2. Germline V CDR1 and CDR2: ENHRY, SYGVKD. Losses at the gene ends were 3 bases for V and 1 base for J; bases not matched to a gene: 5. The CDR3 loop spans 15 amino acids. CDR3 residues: CAISEDGGASYEQYF. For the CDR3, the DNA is TGTGCCATCAGTGAAGACGGGGGGGCTTCCTACGAGCAGTACTTC.

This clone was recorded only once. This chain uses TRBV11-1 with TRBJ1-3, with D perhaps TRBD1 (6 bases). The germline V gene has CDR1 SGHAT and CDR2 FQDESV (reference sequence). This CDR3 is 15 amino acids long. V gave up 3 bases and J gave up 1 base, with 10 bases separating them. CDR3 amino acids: CASSLNRASGNTIYF. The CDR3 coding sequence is TGTGCCAGCAGCTTGAACAGGGCGTCTGGAAACACCATATATTTT.

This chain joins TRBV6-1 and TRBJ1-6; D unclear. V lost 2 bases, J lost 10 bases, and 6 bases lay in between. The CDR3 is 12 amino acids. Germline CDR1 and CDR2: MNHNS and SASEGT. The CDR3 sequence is CASSEPFSPLHF. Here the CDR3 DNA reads TGTGCCAGCAGTGAACCATTCTCACCCCTCCACTTT.

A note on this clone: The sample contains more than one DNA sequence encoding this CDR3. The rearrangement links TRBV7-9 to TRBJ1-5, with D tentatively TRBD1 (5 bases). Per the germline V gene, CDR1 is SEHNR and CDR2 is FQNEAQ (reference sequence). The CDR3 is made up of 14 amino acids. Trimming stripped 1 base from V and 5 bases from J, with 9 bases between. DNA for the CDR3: TGTGCCAGCAGCTTAGTCGGGGGGGATCAGCCCCAGCATTTT. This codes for CASSLVGGDQPQHF.

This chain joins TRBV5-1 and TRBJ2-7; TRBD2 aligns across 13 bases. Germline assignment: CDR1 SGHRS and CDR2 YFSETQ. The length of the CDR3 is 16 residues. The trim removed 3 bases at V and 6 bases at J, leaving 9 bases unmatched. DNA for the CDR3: TGCGCCAGCAGCTCGGGACTAGCGGGGACCGCCCGCGAGCAGTACTTC. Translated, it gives CASSSGLAGTAREQYF.

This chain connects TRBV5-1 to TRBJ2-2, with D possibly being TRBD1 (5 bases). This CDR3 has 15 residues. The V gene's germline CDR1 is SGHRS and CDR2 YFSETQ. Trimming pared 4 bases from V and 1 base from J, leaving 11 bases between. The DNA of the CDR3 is TGCGCCAGCAGCCAAGGTGACAGGAACACCGGGGAGCTGTTTTTT. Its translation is CASSQGDRNTGELFF.

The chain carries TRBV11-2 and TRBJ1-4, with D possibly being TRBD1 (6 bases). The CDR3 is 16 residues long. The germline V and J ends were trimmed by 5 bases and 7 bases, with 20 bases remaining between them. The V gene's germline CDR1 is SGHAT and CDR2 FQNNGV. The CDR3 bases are TGTGCCAGCAGCCCCGGGGACACCGGTCGGGGTGAAAAACTGTTTTTT. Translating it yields CASSPGDTGRGEKLFF.

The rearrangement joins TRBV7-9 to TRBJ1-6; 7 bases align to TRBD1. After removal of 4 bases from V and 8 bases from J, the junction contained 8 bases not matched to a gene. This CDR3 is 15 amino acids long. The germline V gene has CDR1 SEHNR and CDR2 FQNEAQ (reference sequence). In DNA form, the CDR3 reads TGTGCCAGCAGCTCGAACAGGGGAAAAGATTCACCCCTCCACTTT. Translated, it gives CASSSNRGKDSPLHF.

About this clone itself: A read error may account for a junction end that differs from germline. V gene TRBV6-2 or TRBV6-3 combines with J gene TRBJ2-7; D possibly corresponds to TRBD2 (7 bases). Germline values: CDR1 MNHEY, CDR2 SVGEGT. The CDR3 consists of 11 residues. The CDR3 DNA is TGTGCCAGCAGTTACCAGGGGAGGGCGGACTTC. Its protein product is CASSYQGRADF.

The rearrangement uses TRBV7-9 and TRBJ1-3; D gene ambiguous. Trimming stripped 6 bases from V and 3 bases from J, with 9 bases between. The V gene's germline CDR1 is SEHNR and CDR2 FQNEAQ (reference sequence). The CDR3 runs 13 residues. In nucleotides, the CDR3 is TGTGCCAGCAGACGCGAGAATGGAAACACCATATATTTT. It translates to CASRRENGNTIYF.

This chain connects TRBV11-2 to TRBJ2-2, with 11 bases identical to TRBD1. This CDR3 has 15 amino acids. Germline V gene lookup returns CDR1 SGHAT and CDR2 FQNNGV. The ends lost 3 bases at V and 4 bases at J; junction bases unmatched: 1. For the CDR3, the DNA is TGTGCCAGCAGCTTCGGGACAGGGGGCACCGGGGAGCTGTTTTTT. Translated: CASSFGTGGTGELFF.

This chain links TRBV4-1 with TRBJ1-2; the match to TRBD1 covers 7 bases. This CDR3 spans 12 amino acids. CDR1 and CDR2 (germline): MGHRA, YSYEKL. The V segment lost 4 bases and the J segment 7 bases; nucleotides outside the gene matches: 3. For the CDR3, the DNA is TGCGCCAGCAGCCTTACAGGGGTTGGCTACACCTTC. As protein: CASSLTGVGYTF.

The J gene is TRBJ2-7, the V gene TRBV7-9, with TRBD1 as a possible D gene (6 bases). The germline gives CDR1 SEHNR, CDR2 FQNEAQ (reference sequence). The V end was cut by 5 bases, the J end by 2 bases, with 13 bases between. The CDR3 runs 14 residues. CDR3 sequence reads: CASSPRTDTYEQYF. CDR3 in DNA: TGTGCCAGCAGCCCTCGGACAGACACCTACGAGCAGTACTTC.

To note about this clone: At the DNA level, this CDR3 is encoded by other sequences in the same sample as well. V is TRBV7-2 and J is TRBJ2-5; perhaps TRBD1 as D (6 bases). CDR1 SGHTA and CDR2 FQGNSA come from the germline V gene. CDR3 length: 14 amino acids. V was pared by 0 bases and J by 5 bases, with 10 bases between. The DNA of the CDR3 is TGTGCCAGCAGCTTAGCGGGGGCAGGGGAGACCCAGTACTTC. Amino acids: CASSLAGAGETQYF.

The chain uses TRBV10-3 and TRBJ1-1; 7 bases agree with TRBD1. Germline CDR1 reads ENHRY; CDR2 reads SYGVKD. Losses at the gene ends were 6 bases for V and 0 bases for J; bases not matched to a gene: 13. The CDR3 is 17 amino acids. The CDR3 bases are TGTGCCATCAGGAGATTGACAGGGAGCTACGTGAACACTGAAGCTTTCTTT. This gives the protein CAIRRLTGSYVNTEAFF.

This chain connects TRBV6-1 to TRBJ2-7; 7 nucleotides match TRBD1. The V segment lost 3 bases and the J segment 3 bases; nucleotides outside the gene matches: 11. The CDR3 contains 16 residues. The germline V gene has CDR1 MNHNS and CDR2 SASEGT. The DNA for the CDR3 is TGTGCCAGCAGTGACCCCTACGTTGACAGGGACTACGAGCAGTACTTC. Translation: CASSDPYVDRDYEQYF.

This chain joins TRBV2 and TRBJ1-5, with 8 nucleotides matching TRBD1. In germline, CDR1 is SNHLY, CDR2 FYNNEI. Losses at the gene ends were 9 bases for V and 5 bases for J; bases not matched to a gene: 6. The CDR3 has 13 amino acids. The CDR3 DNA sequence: TGTGCCAGTGGACAGGGAGGCGATCAGCCCCAGCATTTT. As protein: CASGQGGDQPQHF.

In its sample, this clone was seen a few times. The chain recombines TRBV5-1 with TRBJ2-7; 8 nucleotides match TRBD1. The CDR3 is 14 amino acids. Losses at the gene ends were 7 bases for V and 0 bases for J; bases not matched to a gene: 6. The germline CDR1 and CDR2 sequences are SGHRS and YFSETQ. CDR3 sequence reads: CASGQGGYSYEQYF. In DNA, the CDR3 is TGCGCCAGCGGACAGGGTGGATACTCCTACGAGCAGTACTTC.

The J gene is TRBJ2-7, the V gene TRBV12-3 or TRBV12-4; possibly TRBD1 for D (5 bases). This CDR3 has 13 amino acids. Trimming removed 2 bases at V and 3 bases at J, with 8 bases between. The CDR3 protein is CASSLTQGYEQYF. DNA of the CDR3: TGTGCCAGCAGTTTAACCCAGGGCTACGAGCAGTACTTC.

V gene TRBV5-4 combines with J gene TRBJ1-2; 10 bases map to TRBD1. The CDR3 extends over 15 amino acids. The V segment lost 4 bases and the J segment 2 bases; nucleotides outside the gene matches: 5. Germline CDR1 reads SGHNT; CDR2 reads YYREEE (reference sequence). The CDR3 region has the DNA TGTGCCAGCAGCCCCCGGACAGGGGGGAACTATGGCTACACCTTC. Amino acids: CASSPRTGGNYGYTF.

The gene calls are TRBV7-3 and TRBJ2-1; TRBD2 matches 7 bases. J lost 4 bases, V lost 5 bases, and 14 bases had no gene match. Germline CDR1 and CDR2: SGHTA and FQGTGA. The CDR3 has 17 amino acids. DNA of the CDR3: TGTGCCAGCAGCACCACAGGTGGCGGGAGAGGATACAATGAGCAGTTCTTC. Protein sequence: CASSTTGGGRGYNEQFF.

CDR3 nucleotide sequence: TGTGCCAGCAGCGGACGCCGGGACTATCTCATGGATACGCAGTATTTT. Translation gives CASSGRRDYLMDTQYF. The chain recombines TRBV9 with TRBJ2-3; 7 bases fit TRBD2. The junction had 13 bases not matched to a gene; V was cut back by 3 bases and J by 6 bases. The V gene's germline CDR1 is SGDLS and CDR2 YYNGEE. The CDR3 has 16 residues.

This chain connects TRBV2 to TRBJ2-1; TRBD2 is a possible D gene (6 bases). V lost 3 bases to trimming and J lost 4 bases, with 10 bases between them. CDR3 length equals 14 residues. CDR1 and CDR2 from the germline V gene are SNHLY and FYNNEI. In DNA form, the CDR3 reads TGTGCCAGCAGTGACGATGGGGGGTACAATGAGCAGTTCTTC. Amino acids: CASSDDGGYNEQFF.

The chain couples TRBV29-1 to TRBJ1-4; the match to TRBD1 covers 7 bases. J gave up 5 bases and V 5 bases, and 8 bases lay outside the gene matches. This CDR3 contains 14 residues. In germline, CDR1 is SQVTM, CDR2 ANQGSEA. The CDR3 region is CSVTLDRLNEKLFF. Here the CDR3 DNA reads TGCAGCGTTACCTTGGACAGGTTGAATGAAAAACTGTTTTTT.

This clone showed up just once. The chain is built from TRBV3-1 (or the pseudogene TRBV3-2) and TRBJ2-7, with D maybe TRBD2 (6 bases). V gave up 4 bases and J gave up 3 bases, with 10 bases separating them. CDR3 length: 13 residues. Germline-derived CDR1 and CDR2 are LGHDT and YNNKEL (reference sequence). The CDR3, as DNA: TGTGCCAGCAGCCGGGTCGGGGGCTACGAGCAGTACTTC. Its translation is CASSRVGGYEQYF.

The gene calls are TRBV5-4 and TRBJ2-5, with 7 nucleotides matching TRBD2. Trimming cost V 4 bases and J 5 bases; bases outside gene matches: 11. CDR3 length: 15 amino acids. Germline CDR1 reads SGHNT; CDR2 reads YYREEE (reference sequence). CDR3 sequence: CASSQGLVTLETQYF. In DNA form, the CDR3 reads TGTGCCAGCAGCCAAGGACTAGTAACATTGGAGACCCAGTACTTC. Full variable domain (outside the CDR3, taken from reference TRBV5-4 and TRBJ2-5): ETGVTQSPTHLIKTRGQQVTLRCSSQSGHNTVSWYQQALGQGPQFIFQYYREEENGRGNFPPRFSGLQFPNYSSELNVNALELDDSALYLCASSQGLVTLETQYFGPGTRLLVL.